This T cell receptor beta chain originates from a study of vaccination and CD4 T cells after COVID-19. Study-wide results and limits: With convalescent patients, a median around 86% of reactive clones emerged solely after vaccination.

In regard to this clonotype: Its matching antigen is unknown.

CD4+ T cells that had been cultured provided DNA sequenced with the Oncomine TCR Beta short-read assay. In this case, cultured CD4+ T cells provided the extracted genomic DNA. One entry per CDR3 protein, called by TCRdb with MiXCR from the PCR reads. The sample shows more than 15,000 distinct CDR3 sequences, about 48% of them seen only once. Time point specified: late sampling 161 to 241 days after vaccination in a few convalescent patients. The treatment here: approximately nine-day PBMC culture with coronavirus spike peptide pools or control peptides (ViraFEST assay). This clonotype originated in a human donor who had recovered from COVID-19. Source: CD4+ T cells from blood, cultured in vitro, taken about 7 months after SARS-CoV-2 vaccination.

The CDR3 DNA reads as TGTGCCAGCAGTTTCCGAAGACTAGTCTCACATGAGCAGTTCTTC. It yields the protein CASSFRRLVSHEQFF. This chain uses TRBV6-2 or TRBV6-3 with TRBJ2-1, with a weak D call TRBD2 (6 bases). The germline CDR1 and CDR2 sequences are MNHEY and SVGEGT. V was shortened by 4 bases and J by 8 bases, with 18 bases between the two germline ends. The CDR3 is 15 residues long.